Presented here are 11 T cell receptor beta chains from one specimen sequenced in a study of T cells after yellow fever vaccination (dated by TCRdb to the late 2010s). Libraries were made using 5' RACE. The instrument was an Illumina NovaSeq 6000. The raw public reads went through TCRdb reprocessing: fastp at Q25, MiXCR clone calling, in-frame beta chains kept. Every entry covers one CDR3 protein and lists the most common genes and DNA from its rows. This sample has some 250,000 distinct CDR3 sequences in its table, and 3.6% of those were observed once. Under 20% of the sample is held by the ten biggest clonotypes. The label giving this sample's treatment or condition can be read as: live attenuated yellow fever vaccine strain. The input for sequencing was PBMCs, taken 15 days after the yellow fever booster vaccination. These receptors were collected from a man between 18 and 29 years old who received the YFV17D yellow fever vaccine.

This clonotype was seen ten or more times. The rearrangement joins TRBV20-1 to TRBJ2-7, with TRBD2 matching over 8 bases. There are 15 residues in the CDR3. V was pared by 1 base and J by 3 bases, with 8 bases of the junction left unmatched. The germline CDR1 and CDR2 sequences are DFQATT and SNEGSKA (reference sequence). The CDR3 region has the DNA TGCAGTGCTAGAGTCACTAGCGGAGACCTCTACGAGCAGTACTTC. This translates into CSARVTSGDLYEQYF.

This clonotype was counted many times. This chain joins TRBV19 and TRBJ2-1, with TRBD1 matching over 9 bases. The CDR3 is made up of 14 amino acids. Germline assignment: CDR1 LNHDA and CDR2 SQIVND (reference sequence). The V gene end was trimmed by 7 bases and the J gene end by 2 bases; junction bases not matched to a gene: 3. For the CDR3, the DNA is TGTGCCAGTAAGACAGGGGGAACCTACAATGAGCAGTTCTTC. Protein: CASKTGGTYNEQFF.

This clonotype occurred many times. The genes are TRBV18 and TRBJ2-2; D unclear. Deletions cut 2 bases from V and 7 bases from J, with 11 bases between. The CDR3 has 14 amino acids. Germline V gene data show CDR1 as KGHSH and CDR2 as LQKENI. CDR3 in amino acids: CASSPKGFNGELFF. CDR3 bases: TGTGCCAGCTCACCAAAAGGGTTCAACGGGGAGCTGTTTTTT. Using reference TRBV18 and TRBJ2-2 for the parts outside the CDR3, the full variable domain is NAGVMQNPRHLVRRRGQEARLRCSPMKGHSHVYWYRQLPEEGLKFMVYLQKENIIDESGMPKERFSAEFPKEGPSILRIQQVVRGDSAAYFCASSPKGFNGELFFGEGSRLTVL.

This clonotype was counted many times. The chain joins TRBV12-3 or TRBV12-4 to TRBJ1-2; maybe TRBD1 (6 bases). CDR3 size: 13 residues. V lost 6 bases, J lost 6 bases, and 14 bases lay in between. The CDR3 DNA reads as TGTGCCAGCAGGACAGGCGCTGTCGATGGCTACACCTTC. Encoded protein: CASRTGAVDGYTF.

In this sample, this clonotype turned up many times. CDR3 DNA: TGTGCCAGCAGTCAGACAGCTAATGAAAAACTGTTTTTT. Amino acid sequence: CASSQTANEKLFF. V usage is TRBV12-3 or TRBV12-4 and J usage is TRBJ1-4, with D possibly being TRBD1 (5 bases). This CDR3 contains 13 residues. V lost 5 bases to trimming and J lost 3 bases, with 7 bases between them.

At least ten counts were recorded for this clonotype. The V and J genes are TRBV12-5 and TRBJ1-2, with 7 bases fitting TRBD1. V shed 5 bases and J 4 bases; nucleotides not matched to a gene: 10. The length of the CDR3 is 15 residues. Germline assignment: CDR1 LGHNT and CDR2 FRNRAP. CDR3 nucleotide sequence: TGTGCTAGTGGTAGGGAAGCGGGACAGCTCTATGGCTACACCTTC. Protein: CASGREAGQLYGYTF.

This clonotype was counted ten times or more. This chain connects TRBV5-1 to TRBJ1-4; TRBD1 is a possible D gene (5 bases). This CDR3 comprises 16 residues. Germline V CDR1 and CDR2: SGHRS, YFSETQ. Trimming took 3 bases from V and 0 from J, leaving 12 bases between them. The CDR3 DNA sequence: TGCGCCAGCAGCTACACCGGGGCAGCAACTAATGAAAAACTGTTTTTT. Protein: CASSYTGAATNEKLFF.

This clonotype was seen ten or more times. The chain links TRBV5-1 to TRBJ1-4; no clear D. Germline values: CDR1 SGHRS, CDR2 YFSETQ. The CDR3 is 13 residues long. The ends were cut back, 5 bases at V and 4 bases at J, with 9 bases in the middle. The CDR3 nucleotides read TGCGCCAGCAGGATTGCAGATAATGAAAAACTGTTTTTT. Translation gives CASRIADNEKLFF. Based on the CDR3 plus reference TRBV5-1 and TRBJ1-4, the full variable domain is KAGVTQTPRYLIKTRGQQVTLSCSPISGHRSVSWYQQTPGQGLQFLFEYFSETQRNKGNFPGRFSGRQFSNSRSEMNVSTLELGDSALYLCASRIADNEKLFFGSGTQLSVL.

A few counts support this clonotype. V and J are TRBV5-1 and TRBJ1-5; no reliable D call. This CDR3 is built from 14 residues. Germline-derived CDR1 and CDR2 are SGHRS and YFSETQ. Trimming took off 1 base at V and 4 bases at J, with 9 bases between the two ends. The CDR3 reads CASSLTGDNQPQHF. The CDR3 DNA reads TGCGCCAGCAGCTTGACCGGGGATAATCAGCCCCAGCATTTT.

This clonotype appeared many times. V gene TRBV7-9 combines with J gene TRBJ2-7; D ambiguous. The V end lost 1 base, the J end lost 4 bases, and 5 bases lay between the germline ends. Germline V gene sequence: CDR1 SEHNR, CDR2 FQNEAQ (reference sequence). The CDR3 spans 12 residues. The DNA of the CDR3 is TGTGCCAGCAGCTTAGGTCGGTACGAGCAGTACGTC. This sequence encodes CASSLGRYEQYV.

This clonotype came up many times. The genes are TRBV14 and TRBJ2-7; perhaps TRBD2 as D (6 bases). There are 16 residues in the CDR3. Germline V gene lookup returns CDR1 SGHDN and CDR2 FVKESK. Between the trimmed V and J ends, which lost 0 bases and 2 bases, there was a span of 14 bases. CDR3 bases: TGTGCCAGCAGCCAAGATAGGAGGGGCAGGCCCTACGAGCAGTACTTC. It codes for CASSQDRRGRPYEQYF.